This record looks at one T cell receptor beta chain sequence and its context. One end of the junction varies from germline; a read error may be responsible. These data come from a study of tumor-infiltrating lymphocytes in primary liver carcinoma. DNA and RNA were both co-extracted from approximately 20-30 mg of bulk tissue that had not been sorted. Patients showed chronic HBV infection and an absence of prior treatment. TCR beta cDNA was reverse-transcribed from approximately 0.45 ug of total RNA. The reaction used a constant-region primer and ProtoScript II reverse transcriptase. Employing slightly modified ARM-PCR, three nested multiplex PCR rounds were run, and these gave rise to the TCR beta libraries. Amplification in the first two PCR rounds was performed using TRBV1-TRBV30 forward primers and a C-beta reverse primer for approximately 10 cycles each. TCRdb processed the multiplex PCR reads anew with MiXCR; each CDR3 protein has one entry. The table records 65,000 to 90,000 distinct CDR3 sequences, 72% of them present only once.

Germline CDR1 is SQVTM and CDR2 is ANQGSEA. The CDR3 has 16 residues. The chain combines TRBV29-1 with TRBJ2-7; D not certain. Material for sequencing was liver tumor tissue from sampling region 1. Subset here: tumor region T1, superior pole. The TCR sequence derives from a man between 40 and 49 years old with primary liver carcinoma and hepatitis B virus infection. The CDR3 bases are TGCAGCGCTGAAGATCAAGAGGCCACCCCTTCCTACGACCAGTGCTTC. As protein: CSAEDQEATPSYDQCF.